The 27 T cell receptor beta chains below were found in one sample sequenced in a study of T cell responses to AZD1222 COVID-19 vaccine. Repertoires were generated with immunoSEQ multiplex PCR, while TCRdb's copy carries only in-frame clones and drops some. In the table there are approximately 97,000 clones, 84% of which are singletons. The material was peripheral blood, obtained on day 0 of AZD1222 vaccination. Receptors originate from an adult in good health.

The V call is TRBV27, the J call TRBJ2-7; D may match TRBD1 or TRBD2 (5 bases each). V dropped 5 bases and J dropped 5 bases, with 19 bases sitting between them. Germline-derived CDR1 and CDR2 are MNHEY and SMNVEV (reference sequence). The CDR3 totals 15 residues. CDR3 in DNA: TGTGCCAGCAGTGCCTATACCGGGGCGGCAAACGAGCAGTACTTC. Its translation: CASSAYTGAANEQYF.

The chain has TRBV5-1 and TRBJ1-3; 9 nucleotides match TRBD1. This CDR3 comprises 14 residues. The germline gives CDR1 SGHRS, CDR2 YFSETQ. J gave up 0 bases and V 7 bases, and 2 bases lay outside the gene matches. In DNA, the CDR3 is TGCGCCAGCCGGACAGGGGACTCTGGAAACACCATATATTTT. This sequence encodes CASRTGDSGNTIYF.

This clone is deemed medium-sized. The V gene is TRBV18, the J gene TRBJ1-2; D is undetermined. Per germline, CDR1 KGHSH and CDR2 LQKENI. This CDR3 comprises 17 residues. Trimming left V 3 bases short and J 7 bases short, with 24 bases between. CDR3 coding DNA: TGTGCCAGCTCACCTTCGGCACTGAGAGACCCGGCCAGTGGCTACACCTTC. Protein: CASSPSALRDPASGYTF.

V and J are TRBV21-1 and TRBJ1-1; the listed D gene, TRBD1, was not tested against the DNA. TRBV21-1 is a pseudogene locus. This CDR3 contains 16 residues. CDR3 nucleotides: TGTGCCAGCAGCACCCCGGGACAGGGGAGGGTCTTTGAAGCTTTCTTT. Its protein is CASSTPGQGRVFEAFF.

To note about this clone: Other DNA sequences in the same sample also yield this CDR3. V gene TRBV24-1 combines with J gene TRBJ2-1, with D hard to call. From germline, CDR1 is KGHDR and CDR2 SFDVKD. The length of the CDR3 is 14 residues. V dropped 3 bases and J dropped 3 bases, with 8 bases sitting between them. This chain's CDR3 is CATSDLTNYNEQFF. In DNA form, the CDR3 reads TGTGCCACCAGTGATCTGACAAACTACAATGAGCAGTTCTTC.

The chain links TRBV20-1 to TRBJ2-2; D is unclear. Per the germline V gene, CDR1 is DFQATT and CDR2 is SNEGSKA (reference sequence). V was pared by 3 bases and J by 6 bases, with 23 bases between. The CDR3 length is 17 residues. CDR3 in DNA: TGCAGTGCTAGTGACTTTCAGACTCCACTCCAAGCCGGGGAGCTGTTTTTT. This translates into CSASDFQTPLQAGELFF.

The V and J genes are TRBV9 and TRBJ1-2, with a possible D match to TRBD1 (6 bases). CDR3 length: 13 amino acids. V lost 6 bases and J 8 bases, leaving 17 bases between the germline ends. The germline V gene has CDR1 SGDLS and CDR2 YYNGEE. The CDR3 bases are TGTGCCAGCAAGGGTAGGGGGGCGAAGGGCTACACCTTC. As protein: CASKGRGAKGYTF.

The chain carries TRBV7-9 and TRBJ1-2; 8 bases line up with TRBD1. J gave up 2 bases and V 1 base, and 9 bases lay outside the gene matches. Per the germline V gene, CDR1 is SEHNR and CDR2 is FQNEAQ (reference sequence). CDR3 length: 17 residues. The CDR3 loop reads CASSLDRAGQENYGYTF. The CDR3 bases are TGTGCCAGCAGCTTAGATCGTGCGGGACAGGAAAACTATGGCTACACCTTC.

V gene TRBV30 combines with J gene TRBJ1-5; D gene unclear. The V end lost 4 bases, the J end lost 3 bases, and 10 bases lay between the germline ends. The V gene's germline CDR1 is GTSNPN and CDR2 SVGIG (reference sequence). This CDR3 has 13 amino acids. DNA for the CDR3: TGTGCCTGGACTCGAAGCCCCAATCAGCCCCAGCATTTT. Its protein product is CAWTRSPNQPQHF.

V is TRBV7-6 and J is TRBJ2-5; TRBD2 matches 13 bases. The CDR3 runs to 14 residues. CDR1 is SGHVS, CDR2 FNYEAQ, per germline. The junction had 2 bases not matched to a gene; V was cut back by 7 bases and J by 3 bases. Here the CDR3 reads CASTGLAGKETQYF. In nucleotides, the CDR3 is TGTGCCAGCACGGGACTAGCGGGGAAAGAGACCCAGTACTTC.

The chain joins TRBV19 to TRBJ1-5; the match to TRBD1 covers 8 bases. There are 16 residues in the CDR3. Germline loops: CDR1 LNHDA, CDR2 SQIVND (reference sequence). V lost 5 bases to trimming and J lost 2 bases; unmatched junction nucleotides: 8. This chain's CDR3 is CASSFDQGAGNQPQHF. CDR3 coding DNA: TGTGCCAGTAGTTTTGATCAGGGGGCGGGCAATCAGCCCCAGCATTTT.

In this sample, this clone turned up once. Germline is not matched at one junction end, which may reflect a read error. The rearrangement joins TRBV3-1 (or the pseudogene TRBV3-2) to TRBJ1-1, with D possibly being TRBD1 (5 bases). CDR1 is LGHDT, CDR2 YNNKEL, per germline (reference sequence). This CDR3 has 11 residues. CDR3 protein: CASSHGTLLRF. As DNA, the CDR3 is TGTGCCAGCAGTCACGGGACCCTTCTCCGTTTT.

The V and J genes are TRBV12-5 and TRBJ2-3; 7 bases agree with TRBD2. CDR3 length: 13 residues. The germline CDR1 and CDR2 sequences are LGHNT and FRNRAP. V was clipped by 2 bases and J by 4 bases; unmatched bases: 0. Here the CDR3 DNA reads TGTGCTAGTGGTTTGACTAGCGCAGATACGCAGTATTTT. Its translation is CASGLTSADTQYF.

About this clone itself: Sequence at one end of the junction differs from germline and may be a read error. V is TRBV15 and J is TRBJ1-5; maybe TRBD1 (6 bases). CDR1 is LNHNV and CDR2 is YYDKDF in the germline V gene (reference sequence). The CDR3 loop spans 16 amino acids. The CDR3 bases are TGTGCCACCAGCCGAGAGGGCAGGGGTAGCAATCAGCCCCAGCATTTT. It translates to CATSREGRGSNQPQHF. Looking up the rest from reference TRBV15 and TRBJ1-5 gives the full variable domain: DAMVIQNPRYQVTQFGKPVTLSCSQTLNHNVMYWYQQKSSQAPKLLFHYYDKDFNNEADTPDNFQSRRPNTSFCFLDIRSPGLGDTAMYLCATSREGRGSNQPQHFGDGTRLSIL.

The CDR3 protein is CASSPRRNEQFF. CDR3 in DNA: TGTGCCAGCAGCCCCCGGCGAAATGAGCAGTTCTTC. This sequence joins TRBV3-1 (or the pseudogene TRBV3-2) and TRBJ2-1; no reliable D call. CDR3 length equals 12 residues. The germline gives CDR1 LGHDT, CDR2 YNNKEL (reference sequence). The V end lost 4 bases, the J end lost 7 bases, and 8 bases lay between the germline ends.

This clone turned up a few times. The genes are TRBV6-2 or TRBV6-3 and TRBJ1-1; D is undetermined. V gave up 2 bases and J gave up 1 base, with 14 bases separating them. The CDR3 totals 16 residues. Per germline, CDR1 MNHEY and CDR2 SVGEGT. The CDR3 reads CASSYPLVGGNTEAFF. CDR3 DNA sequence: TGTGCCAGCAGTTACCCGCTCGTCGGCGGGAACACTGAAGCTTTCTTT.

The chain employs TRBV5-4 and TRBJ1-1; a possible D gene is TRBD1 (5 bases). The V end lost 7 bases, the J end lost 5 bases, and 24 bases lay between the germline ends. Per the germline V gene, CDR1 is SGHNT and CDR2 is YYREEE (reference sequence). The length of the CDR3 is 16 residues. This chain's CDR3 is CASVRTFPGTPTEAFF. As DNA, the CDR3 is TGTGCCAGCGTGAGAACGTTCCCCGGGACTCCGACTGAAGCTTTCTTT. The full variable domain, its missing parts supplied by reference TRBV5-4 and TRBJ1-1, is ETGVTQSPTHLIKTRGQQVTLRCSSQSGHNTVSWYQQALGQGPQFIFQYYREEENGRGNFPPRFSGLQFPNYSSELNVNALELDDSALYLCASVRTFPGTPTEAFFGQGTRLTVV.

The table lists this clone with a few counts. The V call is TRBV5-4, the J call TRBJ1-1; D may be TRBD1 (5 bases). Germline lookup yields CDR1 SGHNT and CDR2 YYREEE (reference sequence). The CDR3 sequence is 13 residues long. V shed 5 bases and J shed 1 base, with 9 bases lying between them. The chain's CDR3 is CASRGASNTEAFF. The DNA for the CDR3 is TGTGCCAGCAGAGGGGCATCGAACACTGAAGCTTTCTTT.

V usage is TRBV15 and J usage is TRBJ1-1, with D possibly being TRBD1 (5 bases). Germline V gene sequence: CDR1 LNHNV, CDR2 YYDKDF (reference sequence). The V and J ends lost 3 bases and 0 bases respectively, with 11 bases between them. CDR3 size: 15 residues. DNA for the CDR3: TGTGCCACCAGCAGGGTACAGGATTTGAACACTGAAGCTTTCTTT. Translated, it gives CATSRVQDLNTEAFF.

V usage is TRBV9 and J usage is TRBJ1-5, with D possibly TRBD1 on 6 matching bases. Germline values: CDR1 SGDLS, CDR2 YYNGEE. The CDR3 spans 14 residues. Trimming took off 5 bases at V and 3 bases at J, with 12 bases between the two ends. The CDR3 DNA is TGTGCCAGCAGTGAGGACAGAGACAATCAGCCCCAGCATTTT. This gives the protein CASSEDRDNQPQHF.

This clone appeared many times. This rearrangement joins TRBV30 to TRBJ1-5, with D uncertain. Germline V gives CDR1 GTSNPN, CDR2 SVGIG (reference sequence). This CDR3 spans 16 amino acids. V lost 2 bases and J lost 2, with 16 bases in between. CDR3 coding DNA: TGTGCCTGGAGTCGTGAGGGAGATCGACGCAATCAGCCCCAGCATTTT. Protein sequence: CAWSREGDRRNQPQHF.

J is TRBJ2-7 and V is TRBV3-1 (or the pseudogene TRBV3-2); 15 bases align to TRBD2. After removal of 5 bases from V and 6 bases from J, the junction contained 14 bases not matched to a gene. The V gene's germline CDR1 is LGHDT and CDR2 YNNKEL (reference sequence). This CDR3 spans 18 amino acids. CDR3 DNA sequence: TGTGCCAGCAGCAATCCCACGGGACTAGCGGGAGGCCCCGGCGAGCAGTACTTC. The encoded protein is CASSNPTGLAGGPGEQYF.

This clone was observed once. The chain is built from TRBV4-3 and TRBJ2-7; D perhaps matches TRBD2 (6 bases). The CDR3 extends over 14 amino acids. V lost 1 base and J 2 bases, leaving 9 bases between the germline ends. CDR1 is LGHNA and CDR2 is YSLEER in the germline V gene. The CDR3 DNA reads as TGCGCCAGCAGCCAAGTGGAGGGGACCTACGAGCAGTACTTC. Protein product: CASSQVEGTYEQYF.

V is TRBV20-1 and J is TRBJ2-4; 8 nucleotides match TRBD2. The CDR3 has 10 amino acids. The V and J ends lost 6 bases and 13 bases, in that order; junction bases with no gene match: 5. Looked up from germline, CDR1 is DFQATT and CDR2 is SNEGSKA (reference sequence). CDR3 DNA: TGCAGTGCGGCCGGGACTAGACAGTACTTC. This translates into CSAAGTRQYF.

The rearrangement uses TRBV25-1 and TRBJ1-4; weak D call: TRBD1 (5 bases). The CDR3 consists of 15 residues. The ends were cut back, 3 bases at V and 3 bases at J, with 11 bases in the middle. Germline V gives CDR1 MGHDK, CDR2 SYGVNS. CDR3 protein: CASSDAGGPNEKLFF. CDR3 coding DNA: TGTGCCAGCAGTGATGCGGGGGGACCTAATGAAAAACTGTTTTTT.

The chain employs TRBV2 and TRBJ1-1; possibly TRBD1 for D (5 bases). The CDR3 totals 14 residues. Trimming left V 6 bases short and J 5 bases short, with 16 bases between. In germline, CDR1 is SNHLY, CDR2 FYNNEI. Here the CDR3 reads CASRPDTGRTEAFF. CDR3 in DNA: TGTGCCAGCAGACCCGACACAGGACGGACTGAAGCTTTCTTT.

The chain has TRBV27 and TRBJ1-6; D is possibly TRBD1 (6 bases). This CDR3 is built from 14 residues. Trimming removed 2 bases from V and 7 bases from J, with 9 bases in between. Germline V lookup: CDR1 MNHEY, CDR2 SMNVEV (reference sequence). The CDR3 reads CASSLGGRNSPLHF. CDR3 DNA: TGTGCCAGCAGTTTAGGGGGGCGGAATTCACCCCTCCACTTT.